The present TCR beta chain was sequenced within a study of cytomegalovirus exposure and HLA in healthy donors. This clone has just a few counts. This CDR3 comprises 18 residues. Trimming took 5 bases from V and 2 from J, leaving 22 bases between them. Germline values: CDR1 LNHDA, CDR2 SQIVND (reference sequence). Primers included in the PCR were 60 Vbeta and 13 Jbeta primers. Repertoires were generated with immunoSEQ multiplex PCR, while TCRdb's copy carries only in-frame clones and drops some. Among 90,000 to 100,000 clones listed, roughly four fifths were seen once. The rearrangement links TRBV19 to TRBJ1-5; D perhaps matches TRBD1 (6 bases). Source material: PBMCs. The sequence was collected from a woman aged 55-69 years in good health and CMV-seropositive. CDR3 in DNA: TGTGCCAGTAGTTCCGGGTCAAGGGGGTCCGGGGGCAATCAGCCCCAGCATTTT. This translates into CASSSGSRGSGGNQPQHF.